This TCR beta chain was captured in a study of blood T cell repertoires in COVID-19. In the study overall: COVID-19 samples collected from the United States, Italy and Spain covered acute and convalescent phases. In each case, the material was cDNA or gDNA derived from T cells, B-cell-depleted T cells, or PBMCs.

In the authors' methods: Reference gene primers were amplified, and this amplification served to estimate nucleated cell counts. The assay was immunoSEQ multiplex PCR, and TCRdb's table has in-frame clones only and misses some. V and J calls and clone size are those listed in that table; D and trimming were worked out from the DNA. This table has some 360,000 clones, approximately 89% appearing once. This CDR3 region has 14 residues. The germline V gene has CDR1 SGHDN and CDR2 FVKESK. V lost 4 bases and J 2 bases, leaving 11 bases between the germline ends. V usage is TRBV14 and J usage is TRBJ1-2; maybe TRBD1 (6 bases). The sequence came from a woman aged 60-75 years with COVID-19, enrolled during active disease. Sample: peripheral blood. The CDR3 loop reads CASSRGQKNYGYTF. The CDR3 DNA follows: TGTGCCAGCAGCCGGGGGCAGAAGAACTATGGCTACACCTTC.